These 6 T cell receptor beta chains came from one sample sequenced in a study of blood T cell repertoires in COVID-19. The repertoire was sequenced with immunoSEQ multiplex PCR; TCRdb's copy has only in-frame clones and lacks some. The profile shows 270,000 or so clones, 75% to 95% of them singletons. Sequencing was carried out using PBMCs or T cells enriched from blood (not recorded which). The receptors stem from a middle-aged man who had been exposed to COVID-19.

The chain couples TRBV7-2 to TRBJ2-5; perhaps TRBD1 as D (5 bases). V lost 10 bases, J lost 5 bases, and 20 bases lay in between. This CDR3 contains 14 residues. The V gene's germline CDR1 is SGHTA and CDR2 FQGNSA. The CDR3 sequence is CATSKNGAGETQYF. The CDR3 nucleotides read TGTGCCACCTCTAAGAATGGGGCAGGGGAGACCCAGTACTTC.

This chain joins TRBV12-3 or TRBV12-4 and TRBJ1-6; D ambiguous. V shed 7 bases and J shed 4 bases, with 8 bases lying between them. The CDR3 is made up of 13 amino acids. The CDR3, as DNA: TGTGCCAGCACTCTGCGTTATAATTCACCCCTCCACTTT. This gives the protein CASTLRYNSPLHF.

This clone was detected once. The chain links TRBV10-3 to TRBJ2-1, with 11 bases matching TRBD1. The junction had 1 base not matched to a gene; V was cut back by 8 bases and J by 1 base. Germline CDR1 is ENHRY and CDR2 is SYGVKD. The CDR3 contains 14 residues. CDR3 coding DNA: TGTGCCATCGGGGACAGGGGGTCCTACAATGAGCAGTTCTTC. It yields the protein CAIGDRGSYNEQFF.

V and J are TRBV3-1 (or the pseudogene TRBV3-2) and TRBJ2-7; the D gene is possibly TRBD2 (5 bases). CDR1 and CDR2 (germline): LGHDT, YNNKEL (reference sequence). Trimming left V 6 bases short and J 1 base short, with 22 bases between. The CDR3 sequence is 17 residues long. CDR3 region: CASRPTFNRDRSYEQYF. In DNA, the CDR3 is TGTGCCAGCAGACCAACCTTTAACCGGGATCGGTCCTACGAGCAGTACTTC.

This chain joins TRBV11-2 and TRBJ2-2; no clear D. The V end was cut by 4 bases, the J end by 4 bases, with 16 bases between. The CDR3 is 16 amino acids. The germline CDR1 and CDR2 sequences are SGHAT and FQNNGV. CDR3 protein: CASSSNRRRSTGELFF. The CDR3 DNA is TGTGCCAGCAGCTCTAATAGGCGGAGATCCACCGGGGAGCTGTTTTTT.

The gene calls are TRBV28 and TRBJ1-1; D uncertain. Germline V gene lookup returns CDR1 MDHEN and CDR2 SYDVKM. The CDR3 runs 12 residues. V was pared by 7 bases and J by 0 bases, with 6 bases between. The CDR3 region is CASTLLNTEAFF. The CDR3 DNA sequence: TGTGCCAGCACTCTACTGAACACTGAAGCTTTCTTT.